Each of the 29 T cell receptor beta chains below was sequenced from the same sample in a study of cytomegalovirus exposure and HLA in healthy donors. PCR was performed using 60 Vbeta and 13 Jbeta primers. Libraries were prepared by immunoSEQ multiplex PCR; TCRdb keeps only in-frame clonotypes and omits some of them. This sample has 90,000 to 100,000 clones; about 78% occur once, and the top ten carry 3% to 3.5%. What was sequenced was PBMCs. The receptors stem from a woman aged 40 to 50 in good health and CMV-seronegative.

The chain recombines TRBV27 with TRBJ2-7; D is possibly TRBD2 (7 bases). There are 15 residues in the CDR3. Germline CDR1 reads MNHEY; CDR2 reads SMNVEV (reference sequence). With 0 bases removed from V and 2 bases from J, the gap between germline ends came to 11 bases. The CDR3 loop is CASSLSRGGPYEQYF. The CDR3 region has the DNA TGTGCCAGCAGTTTATCGAGGGGGGGCCCCTACGAGCAGTACTTC.

This clone was detected once. The chain employs TRBV6-6 and TRBJ2-5; the D gene is possibly TRBD1 (5 bases). Trimming removed 7 bases at V and 11 bases at J, with 26 bases between. CDR1 and CDR2 from the germline V gene are MNHNY and SVGAGI (reference sequence). The CDR3 is made up of 15 amino acids. The CDR3: CASKESGHTNEEQYF. CDR3 coding DNA: TGTGCCAGCAAAGAGTCTGGACACACGAACGAGGAGCAGTACTTC.

This clone was seen a single time. The chain has TRBV19 and TRBJ1-5, with 7 bases fitting TRBD1. Germline CDR1 LNHDA, CDR2 SQIVND (reference sequence). The length of the CDR3 is 16 residues. The V gene end was trimmed by 7 bases and the J gene end by 0 bases; junction bases not matched to a gene: 9. The CDR3 DNA sequence: TGTGCCAGTACTGGACAGGCCCTCCTTAGCAATCAGCCCCAGCATTTT. It codes for CASTGQALLSNQPQHF.

Worth noting for this clone: A far larger clone is one nucleotide away, so this likely arose from a read error. V usage is TRBV29-1 and J usage is TRBJ2-1, with a tentative D call TRBD2 (5 bases). This CDR3 region has 14 residues. CDR1 SQVTM and CDR2 ANQGSEA come from the germline V gene. The CDR3 sequence: CSVEGGSTYNGQFF. CDR3 coding DNA: TGCAGCGTTGAAGGAGGGTCCACCTACAATGGGCAGTTCTTC.

This clone has a handful of counts. The V gene is TRBV2, the J gene TRBJ1-1, with D hard to call. In germline, CDR1 is SNHLY, CDR2 FYNNEI. Trimming took 6 bases from V and 1 from J, leaving 9 bases between them. The CDR3 covers 13 residues. As DNA, the CDR3 is TGTGCCAGCAGGGGCGAGACGAACACTGAAGCTTTCTTT. Protein: CASRGETNTEAFF. Full variable domain (missing parts from reference TRBV2 and TRBJ1-1): EPEVTQTPSHQVTQMGQEVILRCVPISNHLYFYWYRQILGQKVEFLVSFYNNEISEKSEIFDDQFSVERPDGSNFTLKIRSTKLEDSAMYFCASRGETNTEAFFGQGTRLTVV.

The chain is built from TRBV29-1 and TRBJ1-3; TRBD1 matches 8 bases. Germline loops: CDR1 SQVTM, CDR2 ANQGSEA. The CDR3 totals 14 residues. V gave up 6 bases and J gave up 2 bases; unmatched junction bases: 6. Here the CDR3 reads CSVRDRRTGNTIYF. In DNA, the CDR3 is TGCAGCGTACGGGACAGGAGAACTGGAAACACCATATATTTT. The full variable domain, in which reference TRBV29-1 and TRBJ1-3 provide the parts outside the CDR3, is SAVISQKPSRDICQRGTSLTIQCQVDSQVTMMFWYRQQPGQSLTLIATANQGSEATYESGFVIDKFPISRPNLTFSTLTVSNMSPEDSSIYLCSVRDRRTGNTIYFGEGSWLTVV.

The chain joins TRBV28 to TRBJ1-5; 10 bases match TRBD1. The CDR3 is 16 residues long. Trimming took 5 bases from V and 7 from J; bases not matched to a gene: 11. Germline V lookup: CDR1 MDHEN, CDR2 SYDVKM. CDR3 protein: CASSPMDRGIGQPQHF. For the CDR3, the DNA is TGTGCCAGCAGTCCGATGGACAGGGGGATAGGACAGCCCCAGCATTTT.

The chain carries TRBV28 and TRBJ2-1, with 11 bases lining up with TRBD2. This CDR3 contains 19 residues. V shed 4 bases, J shed 3 bases, and the junction held 14 bases outside the gene matches. CDR1 MDHEN and CDR2 SYDVKM come from the germline V gene. The CDR3, as DNA: TGTGCCAGCAGTTCGAGTAGCGGGAGGGCAGTTCGGGGCTACAATGAGCAGTTCTTC. Translating it yields CASSSSSGRAVRGYNEQFF.

J is TRBJ1-1 and V is TRBV19; D perhaps matches TRBD1 (6 bases). The CDR3 loop spans 17 amino acids. Trimming took 2 bases from V and 1 from J, leaving 17 bases between them. Germline CDR1 reads LNHDA; CDR2 reads SQIVND (reference sequence). In DNA, the CDR3 is TGTGCCAGTAGTATACAGGGCGGGGGGCGAGAGAACACTGAAGCTTTCTTT. Its protein product is CASSIQGGGRENTEAFF.

The rearrangement joins TRBV18 to TRBJ1-1; D unresolved. The V gene's germline CDR1 is KGHSH and CDR2 LQKENI. V was cut by 5 bases and J by 3 bases, with 16 bases left in between. The CDR3 totals 15 residues. The CDR3, as DNA: TGTGCCAGCTCATCGAGAGGGTCCCAAGACACTGAAGCTTTCTTT. Protein product: CASSSRGSQDTEAFF. Drawing the rest from reference TRBV18 and TRBJ1-1, the complete variable domain is NAGVMQNPRHLVRRRGQEARLRCSPMKGHSHVYWYRQLPEEGLKFMVYLQKENIIDESGMPKERFSAEFPKEGPSILRIQQVVRGDSAAYFCASSSRGSQDTEAFFGQGTRLTVV.

The sample holds a few counts of this clone. The genes are TRBV19 and TRBJ2-2; TRBD2 agrees at 9 bases. The CDR3 has 15 amino acids. J lost 3 bases, V lost 2 bases, and 1 base had no gene match. CDR1 and CDR2 (germline): LNHDA, SQIVND (reference sequence). The CDR3 DNA reads as TGTGCCAGTAGTATACTAGCGGGGCACACCGGGGAGCTGTTTTTT. Protein sequence: CASSILAGHTGELFF.

The rearrangement uses TRBV11-3 and TRBJ2-3; 7 nucleotides match TRBD1. The CDR3 covers 15 residues. Per germline, CDR1 SGHNT and CDR2 YENEEA. The V segment lost 5 bases and the J segment 0 bases; nucleotides outside the gene matches: 5. CDR3: CASSPSGQSTDTQYF. The CDR3 bases are TGTGCCAGCAGCCCTTCGGGACAGAGCACAGATACGCAGTATTTT.

The V call is TRBV2, the J call TRBJ2-7, with D tentatively TRBD1 (6 bases). Trimming removed 4 bases at V and 3 bases at J, with 16 bases between. The CDR3 consists of 15 residues. Germline lookup yields CDR1 SNHLY and CDR2 FYNNEI. The CDR3 DNA reads TGTGCCAGCAGTGTAAGTCGGCAGGGGATCTACGAGCAGTACTTC. The encoded protein is CASSVSRQGIYEQYF.

The rearrangement links TRBV19 to TRBJ2-2; 9 bases match TRBD1. The CDR3 loop spans 14 amino acids. CDR1 LNHDA and CDR2 SQIVND come from the germline V gene (reference sequence). Losses at the gene ends were 5 bases for V and 8 bases for J; bases not matched to a gene: 6. CDR3 nucleotide sequence: TGTGCCAGTAGTTTGGGGACAGGGTCAGGGGAGCTGTTTTTT. It specifies CASSLGTGSGELFF.

The chain is built from TRBV19 and TRBJ2-2; 7 bases fit TRBD2. Trimming removed 6 bases from V and 2 bases from J; junction bases left unmatched: 6. Germline V CDR1 and CDR2: LNHDA, SQIVND (reference sequence). The CDR3 length is 15 residues. The CDR3 DNA sequence: TGTGCCAGTAGCCGAAGCGGGATCAACACCGGGGAGCTGTTTTTT. Translated: CASSRSGINTGELFF.

The V gene is TRBV25-1, the J gene TRBJ1-5, with TRBD1 identical over 7 bases. The CDR3 loop spans 17 amino acids. Germline V CDR1 and CDR2: MGHDK, SYGVNS. V lost 1 base and J lost 1; bases outside the gene matches: 7. CDR3 sequence reads: CASSESQGGISNQPQHF. For the CDR3, the DNA is TGTGCCAGCAGTGAATCCCAGGGGGGAATCAGCAATCAGCCCCAGCATTTT.

The J gene is TRBJ2-5, the V gene TRBV15; 8 bases are shared with TRBD2. V lost 9 bases to trimming and J lost 4 bases; unmatched junction nucleotides: 13. This CDR3 is 15 amino acids long. Per germline, CDR1 LNHNV and CDR2 YYDKDF (reference sequence). CDR3 region: CATTERSRGGETQYF. The CDR3 region has the DNA TGTGCCACGACCGAGCGGTCCCGGGGGGGAGAGACCCAGTACTTC.

J is TRBJ2-7 and V is TRBV14; 7 bases are shared with TRBD1. This CDR3 contains 13 residues. CDR1 is SGHDN and CDR2 is FVKESK in the germline V gene. V dropped 3 bases and J dropped 2; count of bases not matched to a gene: 1. CDR3 DNA: TGTGCCAGCAGCCAGGGGACAGCCTACGAGCAGTACTTC. Amino acids: CASSQGTAYEQYF.

The V gene is TRBV30, the J gene TRBJ2-1; 7 positions match TRBD1. Trimming took 0 bases from V and 2 from J; bases not matched to a gene: 10. CDR1 GTSNPN and CDR2 SVGIG come from the germline V gene (reference sequence). The CDR3 spans 17 residues. CDR3 amino acids: CAWSVDDRVFPYNEQFF. The CDR3 region has the DNA TGTGCCTGGAGTGTCGACGACAGGGTATTTCCCTACAATGAGCAGTTCTTC.

The rearrangement uses TRBV29-1 and TRBJ2-7; TRBD2 agrees at 7 bases. V lost 1 base to trimming and J lost 9 bases; unmatched junction nucleotides: 27. The V gene's germline CDR1 is SQVTM and CDR2 ANQGSEA. The CDR3 spans 19 residues. CDR3 loop: CSVEVGGTELSALRVRQYF. The CDR3, as DNA: TGCAGCGTTGAAGTGGGGGGGACCGAACTTTCTGCCCTACGAGTTAGGCAGTACTTC.

The chain is built from TRBV28 and TRBJ2-5; D might be TRBD2 (7 bases). V lost 7 bases and J 8 bases, leaving 20 bases between the germline ends. Per the germline V gene, CDR1 is MDHEN and CDR2 is SYDVKM. The CDR3 contains 14 residues. CDR3 residues: CASIPRGGFETQYF. DNA of the CDR3: TGTGCCAGCATCCCGAGGGGGGGTTTCGAAACCCAGTACTTC.

CDR3 residues: CASSPGTGGFKNIQYF. CDR3 nucleotides: TGTGCCAGTAGTCCAGGGACAGGGGGTTTTAAAAACATTCAGTACTTC. The rearrangement uses TRBV19 and TRBJ2-4, with 11 bases that match TRBD1. The trim removed 5 bases at V and 4 bases at J, leaving 7 bases unmatched. The germline V gene has CDR1 LNHDA and CDR2 SQIVND (reference sequence). The CDR3 covers 16 residues.

The chain combines TRBV6-1 with TRBJ2-1; D possibly corresponds to TRBD2 (6 bases). V was pared by 2 bases and J by 9 bases, with 17 bases between. Germline CDR1 reads MNHNS; CDR2 reads SASEGT. The CDR3 has 15 amino acids. The CDR3 DNA is TGTGCCAGCAGTGAAATCCAGGCGGGGATTGGTGAGCAGTTCTTC. Protein product: CASSEIQAGIGEQFF.

This clone came up a few times. The chain joins TRBV7-8 to TRBJ2-7, with TRBD2 matching 7 bases. The CDR3 has 15 amino acids. After removal of 1 base from V and 1 base from J, the junction contained 4 bases not matched to a gene. Germline V gene lookup returns CDR1 SGHVS and CDR2 FQNEAQ. DNA of the CDR3: TGTGCCAGCAGCTTAGGAGCGGGGCGTTCCTACGAGCAGTACTTC. Translated: CASSLGAGRSYEQYF.

This sequence joins TRBV28 and TRBJ1-4; D ambiguous. The CDR3 spans 11 residues. Between the trimmed V and J ends, which lost 6 bases and 4 bases, there was a span of 3 bases. Germline V gene data show CDR1 as MDHEN and CDR2 as SYDVKM. The CDR3: CASRRNEKLFF. DNA of the CDR3: TGTGCCAGCAGGCGTAATGAAAAACTGTTTTTT.

This chain links TRBV4-1 with TRBJ2-2; 10 nucleotides align to TRBD2. CDR1 and CDR2 from the germline V gene are MGHRA and YSYEKL. The CDR3 sequence is 16 residues long. V shed 3 bases and J 6 bases; nucleotides not matched to a gene: 7. The CDR3 DNA sequence: TGCGCCAGCAGCCATGTAGCGGGAGGTAGGCCCGGGGAGCTGTTTTTT. This sequence encodes CASSHVAGGRPGELFF.

J is TRBJ2-7 and V is TRBV29-1, with D hard to call. The V and J ends lost 7 bases and 2 bases respectively, with 12 bases between them. CDR3 length: 12 amino acids. Germline assignment: CDR1 SQVTM and CDR2 ANQGSEA. The CDR3 sequence is CSAGDGPYEQYF. The CDR3 DNA follows: TGCAGCGCCGGAGACGGCCCCTACGAGCAGTACTTC.

The CDR3 loop reads CASSVETEGEQYF. The DNA for the CDR3 is TGTGCCAGCAGCGTGGAGACCGAGGGCGAGCAGTACTTC. The chain is built from TRBV9 and TRBJ2-7; TRBD2 is a possible D gene (5 bases). Germline CDR1 is SGDLS and CDR2 is YYNGEE. The CDR3 consists of 13 residues. The V gene lost 2 bases and the J gene lost 6 bases, with 12 bases spanning the gap.

The rearrangement uses TRBV4-3 and TRBJ2-6, with TRBD1 as a possible D gene (6 bases). Trimming stripped 0 bases from V and 2 bases from J, with 8 bases between. The CDR3 sequence is 16 residues long. In germline, CDR1 is LGHNA, CDR2 YSLEER. The CDR3 nucleotides are TGCGCCAGCAGCCAAGATCCAGGGGCTGGGGCCAACGTCCTGACTTTC. It translates to CASSQDPGAGANVLTF.